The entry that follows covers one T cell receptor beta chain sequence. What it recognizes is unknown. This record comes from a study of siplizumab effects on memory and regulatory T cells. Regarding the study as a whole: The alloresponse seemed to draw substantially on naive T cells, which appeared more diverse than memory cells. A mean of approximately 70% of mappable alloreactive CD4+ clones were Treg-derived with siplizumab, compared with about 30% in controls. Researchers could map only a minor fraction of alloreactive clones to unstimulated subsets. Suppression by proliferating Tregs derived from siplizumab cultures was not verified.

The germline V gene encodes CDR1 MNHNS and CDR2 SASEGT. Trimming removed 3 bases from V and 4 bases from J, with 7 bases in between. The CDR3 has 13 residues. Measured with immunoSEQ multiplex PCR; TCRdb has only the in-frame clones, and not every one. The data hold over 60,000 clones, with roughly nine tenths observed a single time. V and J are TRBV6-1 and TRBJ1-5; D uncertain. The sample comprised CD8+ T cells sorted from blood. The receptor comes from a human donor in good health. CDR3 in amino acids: CASSDFLNQPQHF. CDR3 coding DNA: TGTGCCAGCAGTGATTTCCTTAATCAGCCCCAGCATTTT.